The T cell receptor beta chain described here comes from a study of cytomegalovirus exposure and HLA in healthy donors. The CDR3 covers 14 residues. Germline-derived CDR1 and CDR2 are SGDLS and YYNGEE. The germline V and J ends were trimmed by 5 bases and 1 base, with 12 bases remaining between them. Vbeta (60) and Jbeta (13) primers were used in the PCR. Assay: immunoSEQ multiplex PCR; the TCRdb copy retains only in-frame clones and omits some. The sample has over 85,000 clones; roughly 76% are singletons. The source is a man in his forties in good health and CMV-seronegative. The rearrangement uses TRBV9 and TRBJ2-5, with D perhaps TRBD2 (5 bases). Sample: PBMCs. The CDR3 reads CASSRSAIQETQYF. DNA for the CDR3: TGTGCCAGCAGTCGTAGCGCTATCCAAGAGACCCAGTACTTC.